The 9 T cell receptor beta chains presented below share a single source sample, sequenced in a study of T cell changes during pregnancy in multiple sclerosis. Profiling relied on immunoSEQ multiplex PCR, and the TCRdb table lists in-frame clones only, not all of them. The table includes about 100,000 clones, 91% detected once. The sequenced sample was peripheral blood, obtained in the second trimester of pregnancy. The receptors derive from a female donor with multiple sclerosis, enrolled in a pregnancy study.

This clone was observed many times. The chain recombines TRBV5-4 with TRBJ2-1, with D possibly TRBD1 on 5 matching bases. The germline gives CDR1 SGHNT, CDR2 YYREEE (reference sequence). This CDR3 is 14 amino acids long. V was cut by 4 bases and J by 1 base, with 9 bases left in between. The CDR3 region has the DNA TGTGCCAGCAGCAAAAGGGGATCCTACAATGAGCAGTTCTTC. This sequence encodes CASSKRGSYNEQFF.

This chain connects TRBV18 to TRBJ2-7; 11 bases agree with TRBD2. Germline CDR1 is KGHSH and CDR2 is LQKENI. The length of the CDR3 is 15 residues. Losses at the gene ends were 4 bases for V and 0 bases for J; bases not matched to a gene: 2. DNA of the CDR3: TGTGCCAGCTCACTGGGACTAGCGGACTCCTACGAGCAGTACTTC. Translation: CASSLGLADSYEQYF.

The rearrangement joins TRBV27 to TRBJ2-1; 10 nucleotides line up with TRBD1. The CDR3 length is 18 residues. Per germline, CDR1 MNHEY and CDR2 SMNVEV (reference sequence). V was clipped by 2 bases and J by 7 bases; unmatched bases: 14. CDR3 sequence: CASSLAVMGTGASNEQFF. CDR3 nucleotide sequence: TGTGCCAGCAGTTTAGCGGTCATGGGGACAGGGGCATCAAATGAGCAGTTCTTC.

V gene TRBV2 combines with J gene TRBJ2-3, with 7 bases aligning to TRBD2. Germline CDR1 SNHLY, CDR2 FYNNEI. This CDR3 comprises 15 residues. The J segment lost 0 bases and the V segment lost 6 bases, leaving 6 bases of the junction unmatched. The CDR3 nucleotides are TGTGCCAGCAGACGAATAGCGGGTAGCACAGATACGCAGTATTTT. Translated: CASRRIAGSTDTQYF.

The V gene is TRBV28, the J gene TRBJ1-2; D not resolved. The V end lost 11 bases, the J end lost 1 base, and 17 bases lay between the germline ends. Germline CDR1 MDHEN, CDR2 SYDVKM. The length of the CDR3 is 14 residues. The CDR3 nucleotides read TGTGCCGGATCTGGAGGAAGAAATAACTATGGCTACACCTTC. Amino acid sequence: CAGSGGRNNYGYTF.

The genes are TRBV28 and TRBJ2-2, with 11 bases that match TRBD2. V was pared by 7 bases and J by 7 bases, with 8 bases of the junction left unmatched. CDR1 MDHEN and CDR2 SYDVKM come from the germline V gene. The CDR3 totals 15 residues. CDR3 in amino acids: CASTELAGVVGELFF. CDR3 coding DNA: TGTGCCAGCACAGAACTAGCGGGAGTGGTCGGGGAGCTGTTTTTT.

The V and J genes are TRBV7-3 and TRBJ2-1; TRBD2 aligns across 10 bases. V lost 4 bases to trimming and J lost 0 bases; unmatched junction nucleotides: 15. The CDR3 totals 20 residues. CDR1 and CDR2 from the germline V gene are SGHTA and FQGTGA. The CDR3 coding sequence is TGTGCCAGCAGCTCCCCCAGGACTAGCGGAGCCCCTAGCTCCTACAATGAGCAGTTCTTC. The encoded protein is CASSSPRTSGAPSSYNEQFF.

The V call is TRBV11-2, the J call TRBJ2-7, with a tentative D call TRBD2 (6 bases). The CDR3 sequence is 15 residues long. Germline loops: CDR1 SGHAT, CDR2 FQNNGV. V was clipped by 3 bases and J by 0 bases, with 12 bases between them. In nucleotides, the CDR3 is TGTGCCAGCAGCTTGCAGACTAGTAGCTCCTACGAGCAGTACTTC. This encodes CASSLQTSSSYEQYF.

The chain couples TRBV6-5 to TRBJ1-1, with D maybe TRBD1 (5 bases). Trimming took off 6 bases at V and 5 bases at J, with 16 bases between the two ends. Germline CDR1 MNHEY, CDR2 SVGAGI. This CDR3 comprises 14 residues. CDR3 protein: CASSAVAGRTEAFF. The CDR3 DNA is TGTGCCAGCAGCGCAGTAGCAGGGCGAACTGAAGCTTTCTTT.